Below are 24 T cell receptor beta chains sequenced from a single sample in a study of cytomegalovirus exposure and HLA in healthy donors. The PCR was carried out with 60 Vbeta primers and 13 Jbeta primers. Here immunoSEQ multiplex PCR was the method, and the copy in TCRdb shows in-frame clones only, minus some. The data show approximately 140,000 clones, 75% seen once. The source material was PBMCs. The receptors were gathered from a man aged 35-49 years in good health and CMV-seronegative.

V gene TRBV7-8 combines with J gene TRBJ1-2; unclear D gene. The V end was cut by 3 bases, the J end by 0 bases, with 14 bases between. Germline loops: CDR1 SGHVS, CDR2 FQNEAQ. CDR3 length: 16 residues. The CDR3 DNA reads as TGTGCCAGCAGCTTCCTCGACACCAGAGCTAACTATGGCTACACCTTC. This gives the protein CASSFLDTRANYGYTF.

The rearrangement joins TRBV6-5 to TRBJ1-3; D possibly corresponds to TRBD1 (5 bases). V was cut by 0 bases and J by 0 bases, with 9 bases left in between. Germline V CDR1 and CDR2: MNHEY, SVGAGI. The CDR3 length is 16 residues. CDR3 coding DNA: TGTGCCAGCAGTTACTCTGGGGGGGTCTCTGGAAACACCATATATTTT. It encodes CASSYSGGVSGNTIYF.

The gene calls are TRBV9 and TRBJ2-2; 10 nucleotides agree with TRBD2. From germline, CDR1 is SGDLS and CDR2 YYNGEE. The trim removed 4 bases at V and 6 bases at J, leaving 9 bases unmatched. This CDR3 has 16 amino acids. CDR3 bases: TGTGCCAGCAGCCCAGGGCTAGCGGGGGTGGCCGGGGAGCTGTTTTTT. It encodes CASSPGLAGVAGELFF.

The J gene is TRBJ1-2, the V gene TRBV27; D is unclear. The V end lost 0 bases, the J end lost 7 bases, and 12 bases lay between the germline ends. The germline V gene has CDR1 MNHEY and CDR2 SMNVEV (reference sequence). This CDR3 is 14 amino acids long. The CDR3 region is CASSLSSGVSGYTF. For the CDR3, the DNA is TGTGCCAGCAGTTTATCATCCGGGGTCAGTGGCTACACCTTC.

This clone occurred a few times. This chain connects TRBV2 to TRBJ2-5, with a possible D match to TRBD1 (6 bases). CDR1 and CDR2 (germline): SNHLY, FYNNEI. CDR3 length equals 18 residues. The V gene lost 5 bases and the J gene lost 1 base, with 23 bases spanning the gap. The CDR3 DNA reads as TGTGCCAGCAGTTGGGCTCAATTCCGGACAGAACCCCAAGAGACCCAGTACTTC. As protein: CASSWAQFRTEPQETQYF.

There are a few counts of this clone. This chain joins TRBV9 and TRBJ2-7; D unresolved. V was trimmed by 6 bases and J by 4 bases, leaving 23 bases between them. CDR3 length equals 16 residues. The V gene's germline CDR1 is SGDLS and CDR2 YYNGEE. The CDR3 sequence is CASNLMLRRIKYEQYF. CDR3 DNA: TGTGCCAGCAATCTCATGCTTAGGCGGATCAAGTACGAGCAGTACTTC. Full variable domain (missing parts from reference TRBV9 and TRBJ2-7): DSGVTQTPKHLITATGQRVTLRCSPRSGDLSVYWYQQSLDQGLQFLIQYYNGEERAKGNILERFSAQQFPDLHSELNLSSLELGDSALYFCASNLMLRRIKYEQYFGPGTRLTVT.

CDR3 sequence (DNA): TGCGCCAGCAGCCAAGCGCTGGGGACAGGGTGGGTGTTTGCGCCAGAAGCTTTCTTT. This encodes CASSQALGTGWVFAPEAFF. The chain links TRBV4-3 to TRBJ1-1; 9 bases match TRBD1. CDR1 LGHNA and CDR2 YSLEER come from the germline V gene. The V segment lost 1 base and the J segment 8 bases; nucleotides outside the gene matches: 20. The CDR3 loop spans 19 amino acids.

The rearrangement joins TRBV29-1 to TRBJ2-7; 10 bases line up with TRBD1. V lost 7 bases to trimming and J lost 5 bases; unmatched junction nucleotides: 8. This CDR3 region has 13 residues. Germline CDR1 is SQVTM and CDR2 is ANQGSEA. CDR3 nucleotide sequence: TGCAGCGCTGCGGGACAGGGGATGGACGAGCAGTACTTC. Its translation: CSAAGQGMDEQYF.

V and J are TRBV5-6 and TRBJ1-2; the D gene is possibly TRBD1 (5 bases). The CDR3 consists of 15 residues. V lost 0 bases and J 4 bases, leaving 13 bases between the germline ends. CDR1 is SGHDT, CDR2 YYEEEE, per germline. CDR3 protein: CASSLAPGLPYGYTF. For the CDR3, the DNA is TGTGCCAGCAGCTTGGCGCCAGGGCTACCCTATGGCTACACCTTC.

The chain links TRBV2 to TRBJ1-4; possibly TRBD1 for D (6 bases). CDR3 length: 15 residues. V lost 3 bases and J lost 2, with 10 bases in between. Germline V gene lookup returns CDR1 SNHLY and CDR2 FYNNEI. Here the CDR3 DNA reads TGTGCCAGCAGTGACAGGGGCTACACTAATGAAAAACTGTTTTTT. Protein: CASSDRGYTNEKLFF.

The J gene is TRBJ2-3, the V gene TRBV5-1, with D possibly matching TRBD2 (6 bases). The V gene lost 4 bases and the J gene lost 0 bases, with 9 bases spanning the gap. The germline CDR1 and CDR2 sequences are SGHRS and YFSETQ. CDR3 length equals 14 residues. Written as DNA, the CDR3 is TGCGCCAGCAGCCGGGACTGGAGCACAGATACGCAGTATTTT. Residues: CASSRDWSTDTQYF.

This clone was seen once. V and J are TRBV20-1 and TRBJ1-1; a possible D gene is TRBD1 (5 bases). Germline V lookup: CDR1 DFQATT, CDR2 SNEGSKA (reference sequence). V lost 6 bases and J lost 5, with 10 bases in between. This CDR3 contains 11 residues. The CDR3 sequence is CSARDWTEAFF. The CDR3 region has the DNA TGCAGTGCCAGGGATTGGACTGAAGCTTTCTTT.

The V call is TRBV11-2, the J call TRBJ2-7, with unresolved D. This CDR3 is 14 amino acids long. V was pared by 1 base and J by 0 bases, with 7 bases between. Germline CDR1 and CDR2: SGHAT and FQNNGV. CDR3 nucleotides: TGTGCCAGCAGCTTAGCCCCAGTCTCCTACGAGCAGTACTTC. Its translation is CASSLAPVSYEQYF.

This clone came up a few times. It is unclear where the CDR3 begins or ends on the DNA, so no DNA is shown, and the CDR3 is as TCRdb lists it. V usage is TRBV7-9 and J usage is TRBJ1-2. Germline V gives CDR1 SEHNR, CDR2 FQNEAQ (reference sequence). The CDR3 length is 14 residues, termini included. The CDR3: CASSFGPGGYGYTF.

The chain recombines TRBV4-1 with TRBJ2-7; a weak D match, TRBD1 (5 bases). The CDR3 is made up of 13 amino acids. V lost 10 bases to trimming and J lost 3 bases, with 16 bases between them. CDR1 is MGHRA, CDR2 YSYEKL, per germline. In nucleotides, the CDR3 is TGCGCCACTTCAGGGCCGAACTTCTACGAGCAGTACTTC. The encoded protein is CATSGPNFYEQYF.

V gene TRBV29-1 combines with J gene TRBJ1-4, with 11 bases matching TRBD1. The CDR3 has 12 residues. V dropped 7 bases and J dropped 6; count of bases not matched to a gene: 1. Germline assignment: CDR1 SQVTM and CDR2 ANQGSEA. The CDR3 sequence is CSAGQGDEKLFF. The CDR3, as DNA: TGCAGCGCGGGACAGGGGGATGAAAAACTGTTTTTT.

The CDR3 reads CASSYDRGGTEAFF. CDR3 nucleotide sequence: TGTGCCAGCAGTTACGACAGGGGAGGAACTGAAGCTTTCTTT. The chain joins TRBV9 to TRBJ1-1; the match to TRBD1 covers 8 bases. The CDR3 sequence is 14 residues long. Germline V lookup: CDR1 SGDLS, CDR2 YYNGEE. After removal of 5 bases from V and 5 bases from J, the junction contained 8 bases not matched to a gene.

The J gene is TRBJ2-6, the V gene TRBV29-1; 9 bases match TRBD1. CDR3 length: 15 residues. Germline V lookup: CDR1 SQVTM, CDR2 ANQGSEA. After removal of 6 bases from V and 4 bases from J, the junction contained 7 bases not matched to a gene. CDR3 sequence (DNA): TGCAGCGTCGTGACAGGGGGTCCCGGGGCCAACGTCCTGACTTTC. Its protein is CSVVTGGPGANVLTF.

The chain uses TRBV5-4 and TRBJ2-2; D remains unclear. The germline CDR1 and CDR2 sequences are SGHNT and YYREEE (reference sequence). Deletions cut 2 bases from V and 1 base from J, with 9 bases between. The CDR3 covers 15 residues. The CDR3 here is CASSLGGQNTGELFF. DNA of the CDR3: TGTGCCAGCAGCTTAGGCGGCCAGAACACCGGGGAGCTGTTTTTT.

The chain combines TRBV19 with TRBJ1-4, with D possibly being TRBD1 (6 bases). The CDR3 sequence is 16 residues long. Germline-derived CDR1 and CDR2 are LNHDA and SQIVND (reference sequence). V lost 5 bases and J lost 5, with 18 bases in between. The CDR3 spells CASSGGRAASNEKLFF. The DNA for the CDR3 is TGTGCCAGTAGTGGGGGCCGGGCAGCCAGCAATGAAAAACTGTTTTTT.

J is TRBJ2-7 and V is TRBV20-1; D might be TRBD2 (6 bases). This CDR3 contains 11 residues. The V end lost 6 bases, the J end lost 1 base, and 7 bases lay between the germline ends. The germline gives CDR1 DFQATT, CDR2 SNEGSKA (reference sequence). The CDR3 protein is CSAGGSYEQYF. CDR3 nucleotide sequence: TGCAGTGCCGGGGGATCCTACGAGCAGTACTTC.

In this sample, this clone turned up a few times. The chain carries TRBV2 and TRBJ1-2, with 7 bases matching TRBD1. CDR3 size: 13 residues. Per the germline V gene, CDR1 is SNHLY and CDR2 is FYNNEI. Germline trimming cut 6 bases from V and 6 bases from J; bases unmatched to any gene: 7. In DNA form, the CDR3 reads TGTGCCAGCAGACGAGAGACAGGGAATGGCTACACCTTC. Protein: CASRRETGNGYTF. The full variable domain, its missing parts supplied by reference TRBV2 and TRBJ1-2, is EPEVTQTPSHQVTQMGQEVILRCVPISNHLYFYWYRQILGQKVEFLVSFYNNEISEKSEIFDDQFSVERPDGSNFTLKIRSTKLEDSAMYFCASRRETGNGYTFGSGTRLTVV.

The chain combines TRBV6-5 with TRBJ1-2; no clear D gene. V lost 5 bases to trimming and J lost 8 bases, with 21 bases between them. The CDR3 runs 15 residues. The germline V gene has CDR1 MNHEY and CDR2 SVGAGI. CDR3 sequence: CASSRLVASGGGYTF. The CDR3, as DNA: TGTGCCAGCAGTCGACTCGTCGCCTCGGGAGGAGGCTACACCTTC.

The gene calls are TRBV6-1 and TRBJ2-7, with 7 bases matching TRBD2. This CDR3 is 16 amino acids long. Per the germline V gene, CDR1 is MNHNS and CDR2 is SASEGT. Germline trimming cut 4 bases from V and 1 base from J; bases unmatched to any gene: 10. The CDR3 protein is CASSGPGEGRSYEQYF. The CDR3 nucleotides read TGTGCCAGCAGTGGACCCGGGGAGGGGAGGTCCTACGAGCAGTACTTC.